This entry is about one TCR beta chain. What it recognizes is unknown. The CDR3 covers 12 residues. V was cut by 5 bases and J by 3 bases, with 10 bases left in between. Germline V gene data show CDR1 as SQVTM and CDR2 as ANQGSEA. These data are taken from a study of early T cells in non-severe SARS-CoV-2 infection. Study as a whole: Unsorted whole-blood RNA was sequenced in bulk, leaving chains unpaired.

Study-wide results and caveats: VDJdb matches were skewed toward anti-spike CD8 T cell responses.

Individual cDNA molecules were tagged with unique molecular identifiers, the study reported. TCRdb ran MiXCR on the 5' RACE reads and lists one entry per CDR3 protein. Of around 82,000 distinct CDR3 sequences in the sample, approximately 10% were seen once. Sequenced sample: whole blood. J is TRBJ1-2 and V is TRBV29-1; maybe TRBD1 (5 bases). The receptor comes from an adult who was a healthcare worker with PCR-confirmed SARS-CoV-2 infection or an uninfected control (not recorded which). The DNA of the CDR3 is TGCAGCGTTTTAGAAGGGGACTATGGCTACACCTTC. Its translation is CSVLEGDYGYTF.